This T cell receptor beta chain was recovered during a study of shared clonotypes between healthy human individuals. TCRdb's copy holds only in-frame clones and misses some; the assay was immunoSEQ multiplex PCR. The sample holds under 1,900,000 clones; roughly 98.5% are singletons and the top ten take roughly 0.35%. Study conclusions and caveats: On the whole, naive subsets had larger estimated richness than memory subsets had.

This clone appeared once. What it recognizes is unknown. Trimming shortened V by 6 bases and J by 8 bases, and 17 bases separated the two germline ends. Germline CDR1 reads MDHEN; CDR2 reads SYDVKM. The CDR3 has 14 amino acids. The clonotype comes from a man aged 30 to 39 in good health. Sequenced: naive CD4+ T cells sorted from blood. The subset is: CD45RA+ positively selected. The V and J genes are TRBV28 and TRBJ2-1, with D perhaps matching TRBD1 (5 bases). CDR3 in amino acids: CASSQPLDRHEQFF. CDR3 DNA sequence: TGTGCCAGCAGCCAGCCACTCGACAGACATGAGCAGTTCTTC.